This TCR beta chain comes out of a study of blood T cell repertoires in COVID-19. The wider study: Acute and convalescent COVID-19 specimens originated in the United States, Italy and Spain.

All exposed participants met a person with COVID-19 within 2 weeks before entering the study. The CDR3 has 13 residues. Germline CDR1 MNHNS, CDR2 SASEGT. Germline trimming cut 9 bases from V and 3 bases from J; bases unmatched to any gene: 6. The repertoire was sequenced with immunoSEQ multiplex PCR; TCRdb's copy has only in-frame clones and lacks some. The top ten clones hold about 3.5% of a sample with fewer than 250,000 clones, approximately 89% of them seen once. The genes are TRBV6-1 and TRBJ1-1; 8 bases are shared with TRBD1. The sample taken for sequencing was PBMCs or T cells enriched from blood (not recorded which). The TCR was taken from a woman aged 25-40 years who had been exposed to COVID-19. CDR3 amino acids: CASTTGAYTEAFF. For the CDR3, the DNA is TGTGCCAGTACGACAGGGGCCTACACTGAAGCTTTCTTT.